This T cell receptor beta chain comes out of a study of OX40 agonist ivuxolimab in advanced cancers. The CDR3 runs 13 residues. Germline V gives CDR1 SGHNT, CDR2 YENEEA. V gave up 4 bases and J gave up 0 bases, with 4 bases separating them. Assay: immunoSEQ multiplex PCR; the TCRdb copy retains only in-frame clones and omits some. Counted here are 75,000 to 90,000 clones, roughly 85% occurring once; the ten biggest clones make up more than 2%. The chain employs TRBV11-3 and TRBJ2-1; no firm D call. This specimen consisted of CD4+ or CD8+ T cells sorted from blood, obtained in a trial of the OX40 agonist ivuxolimab. The receptor was derived from an adult with an advanced solid tumor such as melanoma, head and neck, liver or kidney cancer. DNA for the CDR3: TGTGCCAGCAGCTCAAGCTCCTACAATGAGCAGTTCTTC. It encodes CASSSSSYNEQFF. Full variable domain (rest looked up from reference TRBV11-3 and TRBJ2-1): EAGVVQSPRYKIIEKKQPVAFWCNPISGHNTLYWYLQNLGQGPELLIRYENEEAVDDSQLPKDRFSAERLKGVDSTLKIQPAELGDSAVYLCASSSSSYNEQFFGPGTRLTVL.